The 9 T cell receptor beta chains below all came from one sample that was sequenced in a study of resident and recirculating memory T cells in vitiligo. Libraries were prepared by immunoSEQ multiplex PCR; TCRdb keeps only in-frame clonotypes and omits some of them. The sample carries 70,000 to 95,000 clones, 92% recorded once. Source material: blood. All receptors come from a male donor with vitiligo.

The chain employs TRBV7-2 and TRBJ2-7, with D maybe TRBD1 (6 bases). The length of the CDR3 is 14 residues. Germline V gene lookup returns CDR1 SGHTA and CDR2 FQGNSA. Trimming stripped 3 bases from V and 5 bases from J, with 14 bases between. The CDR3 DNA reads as TGTGCCAGCAGCTTCCCTGACAGGCTAAACGAGCAGTACTTC. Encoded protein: CASSFPDRLNEQYF.

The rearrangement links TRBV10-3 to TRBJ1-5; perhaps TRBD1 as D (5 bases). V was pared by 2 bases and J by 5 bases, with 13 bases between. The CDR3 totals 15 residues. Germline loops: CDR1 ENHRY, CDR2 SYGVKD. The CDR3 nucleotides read TGTGCCATCAGTGAGAGGAGGGGAGGGGATCAGCCCCAGCATTTT. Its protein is CAISERRGGDQPQHF.

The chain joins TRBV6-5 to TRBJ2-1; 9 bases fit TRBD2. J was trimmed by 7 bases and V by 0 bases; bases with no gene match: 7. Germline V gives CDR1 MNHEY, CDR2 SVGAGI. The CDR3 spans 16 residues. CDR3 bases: TGTGCCAGCAGTTACTCGGCGGGAGGGCTTGGGAATGAGCAGTTCTTC. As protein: CASSYSAGGLGNEQFF.

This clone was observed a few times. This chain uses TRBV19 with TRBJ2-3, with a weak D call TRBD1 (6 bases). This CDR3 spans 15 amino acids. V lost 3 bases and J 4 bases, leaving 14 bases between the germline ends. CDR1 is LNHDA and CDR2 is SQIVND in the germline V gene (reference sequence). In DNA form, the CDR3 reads TGTGCCAGTAGTATCTCCAGGGGTTGGTCAGATACGCAGTATTTT. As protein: CASSISRGWSDTQYF.

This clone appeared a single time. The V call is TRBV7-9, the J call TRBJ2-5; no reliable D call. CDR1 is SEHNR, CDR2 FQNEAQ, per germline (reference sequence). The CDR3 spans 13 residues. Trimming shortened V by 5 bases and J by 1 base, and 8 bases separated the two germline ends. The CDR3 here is CASSPRFQETQYF. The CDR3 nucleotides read TGTGCCAGCAGCCCTAGATTCCAAGAGACCCAGTACTTC.

The CDR3: CASSSRSSGANVLTF. The CDR3 bases are TGTGCCAGCAGCTCACGGTCTTCTGGGGCCAACGTCCTGACTTTC. This sequence joins TRBV9 and TRBJ2-6, with D unresolved. Trimming removed 4 bases at V and 1 base at J, with 9 bases between. The CDR3 consists of 15 residues. Germline loops: CDR1 SGDLS, CDR2 YYNGEE.

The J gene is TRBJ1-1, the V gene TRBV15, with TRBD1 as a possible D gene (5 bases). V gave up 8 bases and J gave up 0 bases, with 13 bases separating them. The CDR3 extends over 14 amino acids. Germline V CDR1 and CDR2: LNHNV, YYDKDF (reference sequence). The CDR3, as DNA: TGTGCCACCGGGAGGGGACCACTGAACACTGAAGCTTTCTTT. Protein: CATGRGPLNTEAFF.

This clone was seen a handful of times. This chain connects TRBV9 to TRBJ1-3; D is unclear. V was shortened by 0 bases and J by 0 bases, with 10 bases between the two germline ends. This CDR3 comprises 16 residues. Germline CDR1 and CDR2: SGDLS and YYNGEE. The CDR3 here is CASSVATTHSGNTIYF. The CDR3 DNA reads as TGTGCCAGCAGCGTAGCTACTACACACTCTGGAAACACCATATATTTT.

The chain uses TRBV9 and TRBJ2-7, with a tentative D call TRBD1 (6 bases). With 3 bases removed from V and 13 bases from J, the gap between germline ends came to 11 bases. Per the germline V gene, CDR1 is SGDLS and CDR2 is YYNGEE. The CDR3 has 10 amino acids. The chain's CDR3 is CASSEGEGYF. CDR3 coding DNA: TGTGCCAGCAGCGAGGGGGAAGGCTACTTC.